This T cell receptor (beta chain) was captured by sequencing in a study of Graves' ophthalmopathy and Graves' hyperthyroidism. The authors amplified TCR beta CDR3 regions, and they did so from RNA transcripts for repertoire sequencing. The workflow started with a first-round RT-PCR run with HTBI primers and then moved on to a second-round multiplex PCR. TCRdb called the multiplex PCR reads again in MiXCR, with one record for every CDR3 protein. The data hold under 250,000 distinct CDR3 sequences, with under 30% observed a single time. CDR3 length: 13 residues. The V end was cut by 6 bases, the J end by 3 bases, with 11 bases between. The germline V gene encodes CDR1 MNHNS and CDR2 SASEGT. This clonotype was recorded at least ten times.

The chain combines TRBV6-1 with TRBJ1-2, with D perhaps TRBD1 (5 bases). The sequence came from a man aged 45 to 65 with Graves' ophthalmopathy. The sequencing sample was made of peripheral blood. DNA for the CDR3: TGTGCCAGCAGCCGGGGCCCGGACTATGGCTACACCTTC. Amino acid sequence: CASSRGPDYGYTF.